Following are 6 T cell receptor beta chains from one sample sequenced in a study of T-cell reconstitution after alpha-beta-depleted transplantation in children. Preparation of the TCRbeta library involved a method that used unique molecular identifiers. TCRdb itself ran the PCR reads through MiXCR, one entry per CDR3 protein. Of about 640,000 distinct CDR3 sequences detected, approximately 13% appear once; the ten largest clones hold roughly 2.3%. The sample here was PBMCs, mostly from graft donor cells, taken 360 days after TCRalphabeta/CD19-depleted stem cell transplant. These receptors were collected from a male patient between 10 and 17 years old who had a stem cell transplant for acute myeloid leukemia, so the T cells may come from the graft donor.

The V call is TRBV18, the J call TRBJ2-4, with 8 bases aligning to TRBD1. Germline loops: CDR1 KGHSH, CDR2 LQKENI. The CDR3 covers 14 residues. V was clipped by 5 bases and J by 3 bases; unmatched bases: 3. As DNA, the CDR3 is TGTGCCAGCTCAAGGGACAGGCTCAAAAACATTCAGTACTTC. Translating gives CASSRDRLKNIQYF. Based on the CDR3 plus reference TRBV18 and TRBJ2-4, the full variable domain is NAGVMQNPRHLVRRRGQEARLRCSPMKGHSHVYWYRQLPEEGLKFMVYLQKENIIDESGMPKERFSAEFPKEGPSILRIQQVVRGDSAAYFCASSRDRLKNIQYFGAGTRLSVL.

This clonotype was recorded many times. V usage is TRBV12-3 or TRBV12-4 and J usage is TRBJ2-3; no definite D call. This CDR3 region has 12 residues. Trimming removed 8 bases at V and 2 bases at J, with 8 bases between. In nucleotides, the CDR3 is TGTGCCAGCGGTCAGACCACAGATACGCAGTATTTT. Translation gives CASGQTTDTQYF.

This clonotype came up many times. The CDR3 loop reads CASSLRRLDQPQHF. The CDR3 region has the DNA TGTGCCAGCAGTTTAAGGCGACTCGATCAGCCCCAGCATTTT. V is TRBV28 and J is TRBJ1-5, with D unresolved. V lost 2 bases to trimming and J lost 5 bases, with 10 bases between them. This CDR3 comprises 14 residues. Germline lookup yields CDR1 MDHEN and CDR2 SYDVKM.

CDR3 sequence reads: CSGTSGGYGELFF. The CDR3, as DNA: TGCAGTGGGACTAGCGGGGGGTACGGGGAGCTGTTTTTT. The chain couples TRBV20-1 to TRBJ2-2, with 14 bases matching TRBD2. CDR1 is DFQATT and CDR2 is SNEGSKA in the germline V gene (reference sequence). V was pared by 7 bases and J by 7 bases, with 2 bases of the junction left unmatched. This CDR3 spans 13 amino acids.

Many counts were recorded for this clonotype. The chain employs TRBV29-1 and TRBJ2-3; TRBD1 agrees at 10 bases. The germline CDR1 and CDR2 sequences are SQVTM and ANQGSEA. The CDR3 runs 13 residues. J was trimmed by 3 bases and V by 7 bases; bases with no gene match: 4. As DNA, the CDR3 is TGCAGCGCCGGGACAGGGGTGACAGATACGCAGTATTTT. Encoded protein: CSAGTGVTDTQYF.

The gene calls are TRBV11-2 and TRBJ1-1; D remains ambiguous. This CDR3 has 14 amino acids. CDR1 and CDR2 from the germline V gene are SGHAT and FQNNGV. V gave up 4 bases and J gave up 1 base, with 10 bases separating them. The CDR3 DNA is TGTGCCAGCAGCTCAGGTGCGAGGAACACTGAAGCTTTCTTT. Translation gives CASSSGARNTEAFF.